This T cell receptor (beta chain) was identified during a study of technical replicates of blood from several donors (dated by TCRdb to 2016 to 2017). The library relied on the immunoSEQ multiplex PCR assay. Not all clones reach the TCRdb copy of this immuneACCESS table, which keeps in-frame sequences only. Checked studies attribute under half of the gap to unresolved V genes and leave the rest unexplained. Here the sample has tens of thousands of clones; 91% occur a single time. The top ten clones comprise 0.37% of the sample. Remarks on this clone: Its specific antigen is unknown. One base away there is no much larger clone; base qualities are not given.

The origin of this receptor is a human donor in good health. Some clones in this sample may be carry-over from other donors' samples. Sequencing used T cells isolated from PBMCs.

The CDR3 protein: CASSQDRNNIQYF. The DNA reads as follows: TGCGCCAGCAGCCAGGACAGGAACAACATTCAGTACTTC. This sequence uses TRBV5-1 and TRBJ2-4; TRBD1 agrees with 7 junctional bases. From cysteine to phenylalanine, the CDR3 is 13 amino acids long. Of the read, only the CDR3 DNA is kept; its 39 bases are in frame from base 1. V ends up 4 bases short and J 7 bases short, with an unmatched junction base count of 5. CDR1 is given as SGHRS and CDR2 as YFSETQ, both from the germline V gene.